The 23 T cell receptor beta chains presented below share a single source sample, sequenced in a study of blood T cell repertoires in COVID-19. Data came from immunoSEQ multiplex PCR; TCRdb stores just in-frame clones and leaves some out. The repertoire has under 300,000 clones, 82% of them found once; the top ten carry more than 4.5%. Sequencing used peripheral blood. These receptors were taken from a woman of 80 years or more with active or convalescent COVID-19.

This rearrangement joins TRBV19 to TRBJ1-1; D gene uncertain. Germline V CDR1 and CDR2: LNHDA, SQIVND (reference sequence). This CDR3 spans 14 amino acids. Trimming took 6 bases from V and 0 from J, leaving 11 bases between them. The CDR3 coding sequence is TGTGCCAGTAGCAGAGACCTAGTGAACACTGAAGCTTTCTTT. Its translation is CASSRDLVNTEAFF.

The CDR3 DNA reads TGTGCCAGCAGTTCTGGGGGCAGCCCTGGAAACACCATATATTTT. Protein product: CASSSGGSPGNTIYF. This chain joins TRBV28 and TRBJ1-3, with D possibly being TRBD1 (6 bases). The CDR3 is 15 residues long. V was shortened by 4 bases and J by 2 bases, with 12 bases between the two germline ends. Germline CDR1 is MDHEN and CDR2 is SYDVKM.

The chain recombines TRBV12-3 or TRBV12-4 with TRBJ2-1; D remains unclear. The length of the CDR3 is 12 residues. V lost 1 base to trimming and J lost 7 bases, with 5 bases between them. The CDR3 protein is CASSLGRNEQFF. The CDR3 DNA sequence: TGTGCCAGCAGTTTAGGGCGGAATGAGCAGTTCTTC.

The DNA for the CDR3 is TGTGCCAGTAGTATGAGGGGGAATGAGCAGTTCTTC. It specifies CASSMRGNEQFF. V gene TRBV19 combines with J gene TRBJ2-1, with D tentatively TRBD1 (6 bases). Germline V gene lookup returns CDR1 LNHDA and CDR2 SQIVND (reference sequence). The length of the CDR3 is 12 residues. The ends were cut back, 3 bases at V and 7 bases at J, with 7 bases in the middle. Complete variable domain (other parts from reference TRBV19 and TRBJ2-1): DGGITQSPKYLFRKEGQNVTLSCEQNLNHDAMYWYRQDPGQGLRLIYYSQIVNDFQKGDIAEGYSVSREKKESFPLTVTSAQKNPTAFYLCASSMRGNEQFFGPGTRLTVL.

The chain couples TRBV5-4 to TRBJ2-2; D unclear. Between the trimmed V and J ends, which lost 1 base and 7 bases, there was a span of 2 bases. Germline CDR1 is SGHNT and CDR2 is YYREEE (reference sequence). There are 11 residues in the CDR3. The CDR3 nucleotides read TGTGCCAGCAGCTTGCGCGGGGAGCTGTTTTTT. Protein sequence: CASSLRGELFF.

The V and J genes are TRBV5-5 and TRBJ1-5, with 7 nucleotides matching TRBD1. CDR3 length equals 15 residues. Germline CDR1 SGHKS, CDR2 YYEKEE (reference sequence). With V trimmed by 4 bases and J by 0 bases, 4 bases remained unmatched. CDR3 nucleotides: TGTGCCAGCAGCCGGACAGGAGATAGCAATCAGCCCCAGCATTTT. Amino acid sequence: CASSRTGDSNQPQHF.

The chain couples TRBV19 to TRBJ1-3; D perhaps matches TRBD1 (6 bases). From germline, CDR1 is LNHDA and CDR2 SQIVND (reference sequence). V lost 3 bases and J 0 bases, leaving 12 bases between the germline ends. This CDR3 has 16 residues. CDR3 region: CASSIGGRISGNTIYF. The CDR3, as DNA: TGTGCCAGTAGTATTGGGGGCAGGATCTCTGGAAACACCATATATTTT. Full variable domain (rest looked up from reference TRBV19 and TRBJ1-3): DGGITQSPKYLFRKEGQNVTLSCEQNLNHDAMYWYRQDPGQGLRLIYYSQIVNDFQKGDIAEGYSVSREKKESFPLTVTSAQKNPTAFYLCASSIGGRISGNTIYFGEGSWLTVV.

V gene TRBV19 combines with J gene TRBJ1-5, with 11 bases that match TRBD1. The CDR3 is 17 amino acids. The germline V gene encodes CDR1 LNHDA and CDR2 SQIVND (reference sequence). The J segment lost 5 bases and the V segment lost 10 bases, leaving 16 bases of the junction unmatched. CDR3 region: CATSGGQGARIYQPQHF. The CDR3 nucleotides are TGTGCCACCTCAGGAGGACAGGGGGCGCGGATATATCAGCCCCAGCATTTT. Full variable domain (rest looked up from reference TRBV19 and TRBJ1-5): DGGITQSPKYLFRKEGQNVTLSCEQNLNHDAMYWYRQDPGQGLRLIYYSQIVNDFQKGDIAEGYSVSREKKESFPLTVTSAQKNPTAFYLCATSGGQGARIYQPQHFGDGTRLSIL.

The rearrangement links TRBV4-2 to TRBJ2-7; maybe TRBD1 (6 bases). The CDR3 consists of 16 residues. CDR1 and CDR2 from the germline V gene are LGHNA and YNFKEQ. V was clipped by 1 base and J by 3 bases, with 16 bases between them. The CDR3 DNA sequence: TGTGCCAGCAGCCAAGGGCAAGGGACAACCCTCTACGAGCAGTACTTC. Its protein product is CASSQGQGTTLYEQYF.

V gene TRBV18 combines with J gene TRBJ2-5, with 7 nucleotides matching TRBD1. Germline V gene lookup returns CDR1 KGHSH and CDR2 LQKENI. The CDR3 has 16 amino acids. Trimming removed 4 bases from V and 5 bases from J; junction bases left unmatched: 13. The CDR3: CASSLSGGQTGETQYF. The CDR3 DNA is TGTGCCAGCTCACTTTCCGGCGGACAGACAGGGGAGACCCAGTACTTC.

The CDR3 DNA follows: TGTGCCAGCAGCTTAACCCCGGGACAGGGGCCTACCTCACCCCTCCACTTT. This sequence encodes CASSLTPGQGPTSPLHF. V and J are TRBV5-5 and TRBJ1-6, with TRBD1 matching over 10 bases. Germline loops: CDR1 SGHKS, CDR2 YYEKEE (reference sequence). V shed 2 bases and J 10 bases; nucleotides not matched to a gene: 12. The CDR3 has 17 amino acids.

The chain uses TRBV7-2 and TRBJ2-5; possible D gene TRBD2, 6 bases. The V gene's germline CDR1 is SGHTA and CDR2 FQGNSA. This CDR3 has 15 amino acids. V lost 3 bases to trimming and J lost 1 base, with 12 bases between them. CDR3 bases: TGTGCCAGCAGCTTCTTTAGCGGAACCCAAGAGACCCAGTACTTC. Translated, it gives CASSFFSGTQETQYF.

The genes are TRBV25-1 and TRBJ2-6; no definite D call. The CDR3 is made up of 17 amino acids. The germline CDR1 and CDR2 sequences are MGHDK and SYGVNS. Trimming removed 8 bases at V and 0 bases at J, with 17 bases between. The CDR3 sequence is CASEKQNPGSGANVLTF. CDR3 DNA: TGTGCCAGCGAAAAACAGAACCCAGGCTCTGGGGCCAACGTCCTGACTTTC. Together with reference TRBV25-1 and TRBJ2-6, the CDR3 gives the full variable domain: EADIYQTPRYLVIGTGKKITLECSQTMGHDKMYWYQQDPGMELHLIHYSYGVNSTEKGDLSSESTVSRIRTEHFPLTLESARPSHTSQYLCASEKQNPGSGANVLTFGAGSRLTVL.

CDR3 residues: CASSLEGTGGVEQYF. Here the CDR3 DNA reads TGCGCCAGCAGCCTTGAGGGGACAGGGGGCGTCGAGCAGTACTTC. V is TRBV4-1 and J is TRBJ2-7, with 12 bases aligning to TRBD1. V shed 4 bases and J 6 bases; nucleotides not matched to a gene: 7. The germline CDR1 and CDR2 sequences are MGHRA and YSYEKL. The CDR3 covers 15 residues.

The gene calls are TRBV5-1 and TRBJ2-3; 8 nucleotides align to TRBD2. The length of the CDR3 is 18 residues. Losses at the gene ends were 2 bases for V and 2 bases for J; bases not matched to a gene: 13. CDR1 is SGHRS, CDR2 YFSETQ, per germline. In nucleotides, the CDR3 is TGCGCCAGCAGCTTTGACCCCCCGGGACTAGGGACCACAGATACGCAGTATTTT. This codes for CASSFDPPGLGTTDTQYF.

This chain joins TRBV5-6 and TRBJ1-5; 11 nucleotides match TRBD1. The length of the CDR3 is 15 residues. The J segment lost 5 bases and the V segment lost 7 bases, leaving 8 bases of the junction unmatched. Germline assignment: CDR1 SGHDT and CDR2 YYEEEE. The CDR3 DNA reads TGTGCCAGCCGACGGCTGGGACAGGGGGATCAGCCCCAGCATTTT. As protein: CASRRLGQGDQPQHF. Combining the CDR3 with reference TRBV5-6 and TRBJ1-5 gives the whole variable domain DAGVTQSPTHLIKTRGQQVTLRCSPKSGHDTVSWYQQALGQGPQFIFQYYEEEERQRGNFPDRFSGHQFPNYSSELNVNALLLGDSALYLCASRRLGQGDQPQHFGDGTRLSIL.

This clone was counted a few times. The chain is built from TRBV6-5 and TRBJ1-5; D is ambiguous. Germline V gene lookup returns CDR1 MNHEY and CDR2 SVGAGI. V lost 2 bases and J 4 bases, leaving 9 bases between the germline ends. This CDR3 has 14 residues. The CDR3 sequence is CASSYTGENQPQHF. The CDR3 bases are TGTGCCAGCAGTTACACGGGAGAGAATCAGCCCCAGCATTTT.

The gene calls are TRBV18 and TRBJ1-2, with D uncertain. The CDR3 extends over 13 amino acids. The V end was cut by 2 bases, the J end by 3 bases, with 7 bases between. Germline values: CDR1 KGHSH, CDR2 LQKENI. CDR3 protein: CASSPGEDYGYTF. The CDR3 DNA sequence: TGTGCCAGCTCACCAGGGGAGGACTATGGCTACACCTTC.

Here the CDR3 DNA reads TGTGCCAGCTCACCATCGACAGGGGCGAACACTGAAGCTTTCTTT. Amino acids: CASSPSTGANTEAFF. V gene TRBV18 combines with J gene TRBJ1-1, with 8 bases that match TRBD1. The CDR3 contains 15 residues. V lost 2 bases, J lost 1 base, and 3 bases stayed unmatched. The germline gives CDR1 KGHSH, CDR2 LQKENI.

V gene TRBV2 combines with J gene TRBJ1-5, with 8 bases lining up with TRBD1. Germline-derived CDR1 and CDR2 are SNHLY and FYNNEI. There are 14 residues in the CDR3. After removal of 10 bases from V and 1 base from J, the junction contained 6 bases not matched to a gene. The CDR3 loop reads CATRQGLSNQPQHF. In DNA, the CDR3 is TGTGCCACCAGACAGGGGCTAAGCAATCAGCCCCAGCATTTT. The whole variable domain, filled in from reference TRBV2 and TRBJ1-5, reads EPEVTQTPSHQVTQMGQEVILRCVPISNHLYFYWYRQILGQKVEFLVSFYNNEISEKSEIFDDQFSVERPDGSNFTLKIRSTKLEDSAMYFCATRQGLSNQPQHFGDGTRLSIL.

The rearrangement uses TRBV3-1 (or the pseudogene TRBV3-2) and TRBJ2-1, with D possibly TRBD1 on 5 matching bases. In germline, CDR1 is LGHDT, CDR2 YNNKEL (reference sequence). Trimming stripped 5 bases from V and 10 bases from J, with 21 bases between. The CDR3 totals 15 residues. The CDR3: CASSFGPSGSGEQFF. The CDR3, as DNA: TGTGCCAGCAGCTTTGGACCCTCCGGGTCAGGGGAGCAGTTCTTC.

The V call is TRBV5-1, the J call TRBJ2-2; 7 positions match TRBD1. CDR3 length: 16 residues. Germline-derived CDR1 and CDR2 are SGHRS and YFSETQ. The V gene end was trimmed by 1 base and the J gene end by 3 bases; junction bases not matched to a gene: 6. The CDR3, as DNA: TGCGCCAGCAGCTTGAGGGGGCTCGCAGACACCGGGGAGCTGTTTTTT. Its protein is CASSLRGLADTGELFF.

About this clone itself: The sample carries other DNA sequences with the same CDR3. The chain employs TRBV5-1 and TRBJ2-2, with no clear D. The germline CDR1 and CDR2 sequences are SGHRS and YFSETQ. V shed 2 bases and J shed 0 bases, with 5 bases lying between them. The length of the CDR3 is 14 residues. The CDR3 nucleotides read TGCGCCAGCAGCTTAACAACGAACACCGGGGAGCTGTTTTTT. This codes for CASSLTTNTGELFF.